The T cell receptor beta chain described here comes from a study of T-cell memory formation after mild COVID-19. The wider study: TCR clustering was largely donor specific.

Findings of the study overall: Clones contracting across day 15 to 85 had a balanced CD4/CD8 profile; later expanding clones leaned CD4+. Pre-infection memory harbored some responding clones, suggesting cross-reactive memory joined.

Turning to this clonotype: Its specificity is not known.

This CDR3 region has 15 residues. The V gene lost 4 bases and the J gene lost 8 bases, with 21 bases spanning the gap. CDR1 is SGDLS, CDR2 YYNGEE, per germline. TCRdb re-derived calls from the 5' RACE reads in MiXCR, one entry per CDR3 protein. The repertoire holds roughly 160,000 distinct CDR3 sequences, 10% to 15% seen once, with 2.5% to 4% in the top ten. This chain joins TRBV9 and TRBJ1-2; the D is unclear. The TCR sequence derives from a man younger than 35 who had mild COVID-19 (a few samples of this study predate the infection). Cell type and time point are not known. Sequencing was performed on PBMCs or a T cell subset sorted from them (not recorded which). The CDR3 spells CASSPGPVGEEGYTF. The CDR3 bases are TGTGCCAGCAGCCCGGGCCCTGTTGGGGAGGAAGGCTACACCTTC.